This is a list of T cell receptor beta chains from one sample in a study of T-cell reconstitution after alpha-beta-depleted transplantation in children. TCRdb processed the PCR reads anew with MiXCR; each CDR3 protein has one entry. This table has 500,000 to 650,000 distinct CDR3 sequences, more than 9.5% appearing once. Sample: PBMCs, mostly from graft donor cells, taken 180 days after TCRalphabeta/CD19-depleted stem cell transplant. These receptors came from a female patient aged 2-9 years who had a stem cell transplant for aplastic anemia, so the T cells may come from the graft donor. CDR3s include the opening cysteine and the closing phenylalanine or tryptophan. D genes are given only for firm matches. Some rows mark clone size as missing; the rest say once, few, many or name a class of expanded clone.

TRBV6-1	.	few	TRBJ2-7	CASTLRGGSYEQYF	TGTGCCAGCACCTTAAGGGGGGGGTCCTACGAGCAGTACTTC
TRBV12-3/TRBV12-4	.	many	TRBJ2-6	CASSLGAGANVLTF	TGTGCCAGCAGTTTGGGGGCGGGGGCCAACGTCCTGACTTTC
TRBV5-6	.	few	TRBJ2-4	CASSLWSENIQYF	TGTGCCAGCAGCTTGTGGTCGGAAAACATTCAGTACTTC
TRBV20-1	.	.	TRBJ2-1	CSAKDLSSYNEQFF	TGCAGTGCTAAGGACTTGAGCTCCTACAATGAGCAGTTCTTC
TRBV9	TRBD2	.	TRBJ2-3	CASSVGLAGEGTQYF	TGTGCCAGCAGCGTAGGGCTAGCGGGAGAGGGTACGCAGTATTTT
TRBV6-1	.	.	TRBJ2-3	CATSISEGTDTQYF	TGTGCCACCTCAATTAGCGAAGGCACAGATACGCAGTATTTT
TRBV7-2	.	.	TRBJ2-1	CASSFRFFPTMKQFF	TGTGCCAGCAGTTTCAGGTTCTTCCCTACAATGAAGCAGTTCTTC
TRBV5-1	TRBD1	.	TRBJ1-4	CASSWDPDRGGTNEKLFF	TGCGCCAGCAGCTGGGACCCGGACAGGGGGGGAACTAATGAAAAACTGTTTTTT
TRBV4-3	TRBD1	few	TRBJ2-7	CASSQTTGGKTSYEQYF	TGCGCCAGCAGCCAAACGACAGGGGGCAAGACCTCCTACGAGCAGTACTTC
TRBV6-5	.	few	TRBJ1-2	CASSYWGGDYGYTF	TGTGCCAGCAGTTACTGGGGGGGGGACTATGGCTACACCTTC
TRBV7-9	.	few	TRBJ2-6	CASSVRSGANVLTF	TGTGCCAGCAGTGTGCGGTCTGGGGCCAACGTCCTGACTTTC
TRBV3-1	.	.	TRBJ1-4	CASSQIGPTTNEKLFF	TGTGCCAGCAGCCAAATAGGACCGACAACTAATGAAAAACTGTTTTTT
TRBV28	TRBD1	many	TRBJ1-6	CASSPGGAYNSPLHF	TGTGCCAGCAGTCCAGGGGGCGCCTATAATTCACCCCTCCACTTT
TRBV7-9	.	few	TRBJ2-3	CASSFADFSTDTQYF	TGTGCCAGCAGCTTTGCTGATTTTAGCACAGATACGCAGTATTTT
TRBV6-2/TRBV6-3	TRBD2	.	TRBJ2-1	CASRTSGRAHEQFF	TGTGCCAGCAGGACTAGCGGGAGGGCCCATGAGCAGTTCTTC
TRBV11-2	.	few	TRBJ2-3	CASSSNRVTDTQYF	TGTGCCAGCAGCTCAAACAGGGTCACAGATACGCAGTATTTT
TRBV4-2	.	few	TRBJ2-6	CASSQEGGFIGANVLTF	TGTGCCAGCAGCCAAGAAGGCGGCTTCATTGGGGCCAACGTCCTGACTTTC
TRBV18	TRBD1	.	TRBJ2-7	CASSPVRGYEQYF	TGTGCCAGCTCACCGGTCAGGGGGTACGAGCAGTACTTC
TRBV7-2	TRBD1	.	TRBJ2-7	CASSDRGPLTHEQYF	TGTGCCAGCAGCGACAGGGGGCCACTTACCCACGAGCAGTACTTC
TRBV18	.	.	TRBJ2-3	CASSPQEGPTDTQYF	TGTGCCAGCTCACCCCAGGAGGGGCCCACAGATACGCAGTATTTT
TRBV5-1	.	.	TRBJ2-5	CASSLDRIGAQYF	TGCGCCAGCAGCTTGGACCGGATAGGAGCCCAGTACTTC
TRBV3-1	.	.	TRBJ1-2	CASSRRDGYGYTF	TGTGCCAGCAGCCGCCGGGACGGCTATGGCTACACCTTC
TRBV6-1	.	.	TRBJ2-2	CASIERPTPGSCFF	.
TRBV19	TRBD1	.	TRBJ2-2	CASSLGTAITGELFF	TGTGCCAGTAGTCTCGGGACAGCGATCACCGGGGAGCTGTTTTTT
TRBV5-5	TRBD1	.	TRBJ1-6	CASSLDEGAANSPLHF	TGTGCCAGCAGCTTGGATGAGGGGGCGGCTAATTCACCCCTCCACTTT
TRBV9	.	few	TRBJ1-2	CASSARNYGYTF	TGTGCCAGCAGCGCCAGAAACTATGGCTACACCTTC
TRBV20-1	.	few	TRBJ1-5	CSARRQGLGQPQHF	TGCAGTGCTAGAAGGCAGGGACTCGGACAGCCCCAGCATTTT
TRBV6-2/TRBV6-3	.	.	TRBJ2-5	CASSKWRQASQETQYF	TGTGCCAGCAGTAAGTGGCGGCAGGCGTCACAAGAGACCCAGTACTTC
TRBV11-1	TRBD1	.	TRBJ1-1	CASSLGDRTSVGMNTEAFF	TGTGCCAGCAGCTTAGGGGACAGGACATCTGTGGGGATGAACACTGAAGCTTTCTTT
TRBV7-6	.	.	TRBJ2-5	CASSLGPSGGGREETQYF	TGTGCCAGCAGCTTAGGACCTTCTGGAGGGGGCAGGGAAGAGACCCAGTACTTC
TRBV12-5	.	.	TRBJ1-1	CASGPYPVAPVRAFF	TGTGCTAGTGGACCATATCCGGTAGCCCCCGTGAGAGCTTTCTTT
TRBV5-1	.	many	TRBJ2-1	CASSLVILTYNEQFF	TGCGCCAGCAGCTTGGTTATACTTACATACAATGAGCAGTTCTTC
TRBV20-1	TRBD2	.	TRBJ2-1	CSAPHRLAGGNKEQFF	TGCAGTGCTCCCCATCGACTAGCGGGAGGTAACAAAGAGCAGTTCTTC
TRBV7-2	.	many	TRBJ1-5	CASSLGGYYQPQHF	TGTGCCAGCAGCCTTGGGGGGTATTATCAGCCCCAGCATTTT
TRBV11-2	.	.	TRBJ2-4	CASTSSIAKNIQYF	TGTGCCAGCACCTCGTCAATAGCCAAAAACATTCAGTACTTC
TRBV7-8	.	few	TRBJ2-1	CASSHPSSSYNEQFF	TGTGCCAGCAGTCATCCTAGCAGCTCCTACAATGAGCAGTTCTTC
TRBV5-1	.	few	TRBJ2-2	CASSLGVMTRTGELFF	TGCGCCAGCAGCTTGGGGGTTATGACTCGCACCGGGGAGCTGTTTTTT
TRBV6-2/TRBV6-3	TRBD2	.	TRBJ2-1	CASSHLLAGGLRELEQFF	TGTGCCAGCAGCCACCTCCTAGCGGGAGGCCTTCGAGAACTGGAGCAGTTCTTC
TRBV5-5	.	few	TRBJ1-2	CASSSTGQSLNYGYTF	TGTGCCAGCAGCTCCACCGGACAGTCTCTCAACTATGGCTACACCTTC
TRBV7-9	.	.	TRBJ1-1	CASTSTPDTEAFF	TGTGCCAGCACATCCACCCCCGACACTGAAGCTTTCTTT
TRBV27	TRBD1	.	TRBJ1-1	CASTSRWPGQGNGDTEAFF	TGTGCCAGCACCTCTCGGTGGCCGGGACAGGGGAACGGGGACACTGAAGCTTTCTTT
TRBV6-1	TRBD1	.	TRBJ2-1	CASRPYWGQGPYNEQFF	TGTGCCAGCAGGCCCTACTGGGGACAGGGTCCCTACAATGAGCAGTTCTTC
TRBV2	.	few	TRBJ2-5	CASSEIRGIGETQYF	TGTGCCAGCAGTGAAATAAGAGGGATCGGTGAGACCCAGTACTTC